This T cell receptor (beta chain) originates from a study of cytomegalovirus exposure and HLA in healthy donors. The study, taken as a whole, reports: By HLA locus, TCR association rates varied in a later analysis, with DRB1 showing the most and HLA-C the fewest. A few CMV-associated chains proved CMV antigen-specific in vitro. Altogether, 164 TCR beta chains were recorded as cytomegalovirus-associated.

In germline, CDR1 is SGHRS, CDR2 YFSETQ. With 5 bases removed from V and 0 bases from J, the gap between germline ends came to 12 bases. This CDR3 spans 15 amino acids. The PCR employed 60 Vbeta primers together with 13 Jbeta primers. Here immunoSEQ multiplex PCR was the method, and the copy in TCRdb shows in-frame clones only, minus some. Found here are 130,000 to 150,000 clones, 76% of them singletons; the top ten hold about 2%. As regards this clone: Its antigen is as yet unknown.

Nominally healthy donors were sampled, though unrecorded immune exposures were likely. The sequence was collected from a woman aged 35 to 49 in good health and CMV-seronegative. Sequencing input: PBMCs. The chain recombines TRBV5-1 with TRBJ2-1, with D perhaps TRBD1 (5 bases). The chain's CDR3 is CASRPRQSSYNEQFF. As DNA, the CDR3 is TGCGCCAGCAGACCAAGACAGAGCTCCTACAATGAGCAGTTCTTC. The full variable domain, in which reference TRBV5-1 and TRBJ2-1 provide the parts outside the CDR3, is KAGVTQTPRYLIKTRGQQVTLSCSPISGHRSVSWYQQTPGQGLQFLFEYFSETQRNKGNFPGRFSGRQFSNSRSEMNVSTLELGDSALYLCASRPRQSSYNEQFFGPGTRLTVL.